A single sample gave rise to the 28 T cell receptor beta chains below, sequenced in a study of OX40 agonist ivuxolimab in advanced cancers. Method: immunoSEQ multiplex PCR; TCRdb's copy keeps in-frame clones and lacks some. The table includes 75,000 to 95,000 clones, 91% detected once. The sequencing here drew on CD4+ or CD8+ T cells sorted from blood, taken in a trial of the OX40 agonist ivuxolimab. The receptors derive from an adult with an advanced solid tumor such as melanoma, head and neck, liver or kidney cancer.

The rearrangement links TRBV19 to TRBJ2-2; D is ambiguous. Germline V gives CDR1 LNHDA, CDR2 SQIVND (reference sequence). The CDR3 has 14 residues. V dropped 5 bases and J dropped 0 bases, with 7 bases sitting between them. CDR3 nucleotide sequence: TGTGCCAGTAGTGTCAGTCCGAACACCGGGGAGCTGTTTTTT. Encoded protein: CASSVSPNTGELFF.

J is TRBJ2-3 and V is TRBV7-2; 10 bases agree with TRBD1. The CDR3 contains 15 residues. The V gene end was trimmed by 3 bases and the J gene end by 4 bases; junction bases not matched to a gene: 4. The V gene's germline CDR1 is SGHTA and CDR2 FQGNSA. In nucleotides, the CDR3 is TGTGCCAGCAGCTTTCGACAGGGGGCGGCAGATACGCAGTATTTT. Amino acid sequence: CASSFRQGAADTQYF.

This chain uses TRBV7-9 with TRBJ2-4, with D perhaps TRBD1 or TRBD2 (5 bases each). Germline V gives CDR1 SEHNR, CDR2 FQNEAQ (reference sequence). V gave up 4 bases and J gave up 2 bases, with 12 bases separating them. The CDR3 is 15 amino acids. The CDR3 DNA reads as TGTGCCAGCAGCTGGGGCACCGGGACCAAAAACATTCAGTACTTC. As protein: CASSWGTGTKNIQYF. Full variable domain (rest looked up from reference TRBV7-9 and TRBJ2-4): DTGVSQNPRHKITKRGQNVTFRCDPISEHNRLYWYRQTLGQGPEFLTYFQNEAQLEKSRLLSDRFSAERPKGSFSTLEIQRTEQGDSAMYLCASSWGTGTKNIQYFGAGTRLSVL.

CDR3 nucleotides: TGTGCCAGCAGCGTAGGGGTCCCGGGACAGGGATACTACGAGCAGTACTTC. Amino acid sequence: CASSVGVPGQGYYEQYF. The chain couples TRBV9 to TRBJ2-7; 9 positions match TRBD1. Trimming cost V 0 bases and J 3 bases; bases outside gene matches: 10. The CDR3 is 17 amino acids. The germline V gene has CDR1 SGDLS and CDR2 YYNGEE.

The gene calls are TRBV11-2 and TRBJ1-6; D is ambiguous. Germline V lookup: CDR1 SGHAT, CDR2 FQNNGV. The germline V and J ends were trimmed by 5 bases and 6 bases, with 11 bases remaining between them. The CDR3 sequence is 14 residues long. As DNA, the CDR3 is TGTGCCAGCAGCCCCACCGGGCTTAATTCACCCCTCCACTTT. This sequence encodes CASSPTGLNSPLHF.

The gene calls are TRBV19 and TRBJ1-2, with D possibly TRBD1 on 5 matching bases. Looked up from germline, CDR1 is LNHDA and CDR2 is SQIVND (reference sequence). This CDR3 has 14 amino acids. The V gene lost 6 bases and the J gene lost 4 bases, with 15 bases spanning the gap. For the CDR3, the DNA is TGTGCCAGTAGGGAGGTCGGGGGGGGCTATGGCTACACCTTC. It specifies CASREVGGGYGYTF.

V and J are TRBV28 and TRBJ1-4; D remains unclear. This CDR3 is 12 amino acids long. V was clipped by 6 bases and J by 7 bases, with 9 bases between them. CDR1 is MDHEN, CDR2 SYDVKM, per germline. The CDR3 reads CASRARIEKLFF. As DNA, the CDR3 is TGTGCCAGCAGGGCCCGGATTGAAAAACTGTTTTTT.

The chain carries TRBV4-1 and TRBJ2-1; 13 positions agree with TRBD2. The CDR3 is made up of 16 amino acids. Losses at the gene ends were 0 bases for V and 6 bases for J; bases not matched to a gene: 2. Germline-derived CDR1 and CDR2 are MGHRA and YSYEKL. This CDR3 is CASSQDRTSGGNEQFF. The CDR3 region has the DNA TGCGCCAGCAGCCAAGACCGGACTAGCGGGGGCAATGAGCAGTTCTTC.

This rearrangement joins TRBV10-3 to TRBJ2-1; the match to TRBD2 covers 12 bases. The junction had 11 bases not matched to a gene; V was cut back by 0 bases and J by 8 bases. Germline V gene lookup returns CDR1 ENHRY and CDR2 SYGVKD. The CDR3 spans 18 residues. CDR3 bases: TGTGCCATCAGTGAGTCCCGGCTAGCGGGAGGGCCGGGCGATGAGCAGTTCTTC. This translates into CAISESRLAGGPGDEQFF.

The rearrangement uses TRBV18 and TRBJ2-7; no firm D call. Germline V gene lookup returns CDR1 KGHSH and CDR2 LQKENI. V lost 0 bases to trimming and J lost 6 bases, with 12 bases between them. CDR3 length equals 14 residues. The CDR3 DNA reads TGTGCCAGCTCACCACCAGGTCGAGTCTCCGAGCAGTACTTC. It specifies CASSPPGRVSEQYF.

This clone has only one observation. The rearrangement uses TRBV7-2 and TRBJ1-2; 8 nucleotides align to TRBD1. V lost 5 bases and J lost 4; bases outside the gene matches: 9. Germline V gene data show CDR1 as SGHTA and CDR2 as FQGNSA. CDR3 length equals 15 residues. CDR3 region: CASSQDRGFSYGYTF. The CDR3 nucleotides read TGTGCCAGCAGCCAAGACAGGGGTTTTAGCTATGGCTACACCTTC. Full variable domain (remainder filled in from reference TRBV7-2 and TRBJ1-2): GAGVSQSPSNKVTEKGKDVELRCDPISGHTALYWYRQSLGQGLEFLIYFQGNSAPDKSGLPSDRFSAERTGGSVSTLTIQRTQQEDSAVYLCASSQDRGFSYGYTFGSGTRLTVV.

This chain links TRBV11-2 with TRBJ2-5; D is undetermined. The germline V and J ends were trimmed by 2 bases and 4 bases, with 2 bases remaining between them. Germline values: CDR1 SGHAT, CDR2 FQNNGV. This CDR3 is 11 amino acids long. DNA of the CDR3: TGTGCCAGCAGCTTAAGAGAGACCCAGTACTTC. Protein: CASSLRETQYF.

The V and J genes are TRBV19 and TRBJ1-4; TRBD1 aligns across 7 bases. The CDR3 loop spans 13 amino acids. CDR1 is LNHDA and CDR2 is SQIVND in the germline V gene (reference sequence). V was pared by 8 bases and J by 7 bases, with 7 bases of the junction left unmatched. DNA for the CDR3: TGTGCCAGTTCAAGGGGGCTTGGTGAAAAACTGTTTTTT. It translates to CASSRGLGEKLFF.

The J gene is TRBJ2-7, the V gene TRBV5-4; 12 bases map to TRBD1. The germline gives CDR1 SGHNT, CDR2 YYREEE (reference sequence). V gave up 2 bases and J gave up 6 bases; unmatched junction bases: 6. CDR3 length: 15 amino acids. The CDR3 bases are TGTGCCAGCAGCTTCAAGGGACAGGGGGCGATCGAGCAGTACTTC. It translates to CASSFKGQGAIEQYF.

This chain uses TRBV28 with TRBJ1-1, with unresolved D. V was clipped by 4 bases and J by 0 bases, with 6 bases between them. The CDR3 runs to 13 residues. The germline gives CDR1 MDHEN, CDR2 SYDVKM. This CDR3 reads CASSSHMNTEAFF. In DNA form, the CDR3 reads TGTGCCAGCAGTTCTCACATGAACACTGAAGCTTTCTTT.

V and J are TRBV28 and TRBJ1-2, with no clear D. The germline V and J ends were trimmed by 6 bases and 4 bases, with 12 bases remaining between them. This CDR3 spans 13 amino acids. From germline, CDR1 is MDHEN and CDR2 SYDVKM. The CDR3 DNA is TGTGCCAGCAGCCCGCCTGAAGGCTATGGCTACACCTTC. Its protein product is CASSPPEGYGYTF.

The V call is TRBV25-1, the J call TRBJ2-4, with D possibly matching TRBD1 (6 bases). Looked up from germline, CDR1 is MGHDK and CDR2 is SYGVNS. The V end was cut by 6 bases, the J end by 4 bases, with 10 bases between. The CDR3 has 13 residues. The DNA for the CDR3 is TGTGCCAGCAGGGGGCAGGGGAAAAACATTCAGTACTTC. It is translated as CASRGQGKNIQYF.

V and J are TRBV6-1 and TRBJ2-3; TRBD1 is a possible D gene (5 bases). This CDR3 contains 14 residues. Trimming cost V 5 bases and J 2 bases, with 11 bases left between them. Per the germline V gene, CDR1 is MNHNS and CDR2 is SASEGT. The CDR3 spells CASSSGQDTDTQYF. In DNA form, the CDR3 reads TGTGCCAGCAGTTCCGGACAAGACACAGATACGCAGTATTTT.

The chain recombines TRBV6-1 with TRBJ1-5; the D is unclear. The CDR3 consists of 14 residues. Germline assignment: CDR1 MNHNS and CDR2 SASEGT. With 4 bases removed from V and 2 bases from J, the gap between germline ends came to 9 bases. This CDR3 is CASSGPGGNQPQHF. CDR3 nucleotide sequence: TGTGCCAGCAGTGGCCCCGGGGGCAATCAGCCCCAGCATTTT.

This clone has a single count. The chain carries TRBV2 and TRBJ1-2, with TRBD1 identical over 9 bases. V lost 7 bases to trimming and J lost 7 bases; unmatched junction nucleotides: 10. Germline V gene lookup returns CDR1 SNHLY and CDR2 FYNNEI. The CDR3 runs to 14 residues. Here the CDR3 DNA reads TGTGCCAGCACCTTACAGGGGGCCCCCGGTGGCTACACCTTC. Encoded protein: CASTLQGAPGGYTF.

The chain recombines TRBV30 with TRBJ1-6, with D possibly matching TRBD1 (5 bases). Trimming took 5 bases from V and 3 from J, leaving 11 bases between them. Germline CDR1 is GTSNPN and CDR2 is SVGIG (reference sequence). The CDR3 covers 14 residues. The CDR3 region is CAWGRQLYNSPLHF. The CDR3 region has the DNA TGTGCCTGGGGCAGACAGCTCTATAATTCACCCCTCCACTTT.

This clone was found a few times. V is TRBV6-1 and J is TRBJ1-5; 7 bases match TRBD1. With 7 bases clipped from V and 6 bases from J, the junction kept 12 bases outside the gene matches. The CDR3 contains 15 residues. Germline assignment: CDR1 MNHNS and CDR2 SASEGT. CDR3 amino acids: CASIGTALGSQPQHF. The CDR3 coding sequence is TGTGCCAGCATCGGGACAGCATTAGGGAGTCAGCCCCAGCATTTT.

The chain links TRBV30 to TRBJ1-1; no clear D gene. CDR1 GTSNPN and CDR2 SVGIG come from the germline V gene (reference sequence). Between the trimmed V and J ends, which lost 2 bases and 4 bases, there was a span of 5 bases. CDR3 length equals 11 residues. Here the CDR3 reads CAWSSLTEAFF. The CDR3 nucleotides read TGTGCCTGGAGTAGTCTCACTGAAGCTTTCTTT.

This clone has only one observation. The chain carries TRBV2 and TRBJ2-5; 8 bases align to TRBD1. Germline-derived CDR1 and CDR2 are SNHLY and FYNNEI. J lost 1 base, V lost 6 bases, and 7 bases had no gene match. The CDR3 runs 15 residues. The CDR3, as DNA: TGTGCCAGCAGCGAGGACAGGGCGAGCCAAGAGACCCAGTACTTC. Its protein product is CASSEDRASQETQYF.

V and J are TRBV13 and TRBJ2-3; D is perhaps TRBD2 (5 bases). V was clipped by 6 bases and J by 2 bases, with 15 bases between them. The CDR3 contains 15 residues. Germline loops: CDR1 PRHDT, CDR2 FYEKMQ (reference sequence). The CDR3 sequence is CASRFAGLFTDTQYF. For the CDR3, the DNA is TGTGCCAGCAGGTTCGCGGGCCTATTCACAGATACGCAGTATTTT.

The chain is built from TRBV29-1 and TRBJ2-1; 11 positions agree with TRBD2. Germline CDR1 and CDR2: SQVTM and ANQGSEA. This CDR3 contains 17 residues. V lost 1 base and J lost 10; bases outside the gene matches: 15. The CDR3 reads CSVEAPGRLAGGGEQFF. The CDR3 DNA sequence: TGCAGCGTTGAAGCCCCAGGTAGGCTAGCGGGAGGAGGGGAGCAGTTCTTC.

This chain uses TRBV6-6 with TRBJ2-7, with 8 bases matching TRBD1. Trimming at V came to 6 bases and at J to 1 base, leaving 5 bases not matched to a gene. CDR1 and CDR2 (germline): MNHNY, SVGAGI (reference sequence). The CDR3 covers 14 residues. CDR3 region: CASRPGQVSYEQYF. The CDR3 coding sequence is TGTGCCAGCAGACCGGGACAGGTATCCTACGAGCAGTACTTC.

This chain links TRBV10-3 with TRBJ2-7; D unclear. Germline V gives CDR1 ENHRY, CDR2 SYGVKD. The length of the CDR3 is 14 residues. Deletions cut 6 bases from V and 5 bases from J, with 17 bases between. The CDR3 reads CAIRKAPEGNEQYF. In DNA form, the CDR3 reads TGTGCCATCAGGAAAGCCCCAGAAGGGAACGAGCAGTACTTC.